These T cell receptor beta chains were read from a single sample in a study of T cells in Graves' hyperthyroidism and ophthalmopathy. TCRdb fed the multiplex PCR reads into MiXCR, producing one record per CDR3 protein. There are 500,000 to 550,000 distinct CDR3 sequences in the sample; 15% to 20% occur only once, and roughly 50% lies in the top ten. The sample was blood. These TCRs come from a man aged 35 to 55 with Graves' ophthalmopathy. Each CDR3 is given with its conserved first and last residue. Each record gives: CDR3 DNA, CDR3 protein, J gene, clone size, D gene, V gene. The D gene is left open where the match is weak. The listing skips clone size in some rows; elsewhere it reads once, few, many or a size class.

CDR3nt: TGCAGTGCTAGAGATCTCACGGAGAACACCGGGGAGCTGTTTTTT
CDR3aa: CSARDLTENTGELFF
j_gene: TRBJ2-2
abundance: once
d_gene: -
v_gene: TRBV20-1

CDR3nt: TGTGCCAGCAGCCAACTCTTCACCCAGCCCCCCGAGACCCAGTACTTC
CDR3aa: CASSQLFTQPPETQYF
j_gene: TRBJ2-5
abundance: many
d_gene: -
v_gene: TRBV3-1

CDR3nt: TGCAGCGTTGAGACAGGGGAAACTGAAGCTTTCTTT
CDR3aa: CSVETGETEAFF
j_gene: TRBJ1-1
abundance: many
d_gene: TRBD1
v_gene: TRBV29-1

CDR3nt: TGTGCCAGCAGCATCCGGGACTCCCCTCTTTTAGCCAAAAACATTCAGTACTTC
CDR3aa: CASSIRDSPLLAKNIQYF
j_gene: TRBJ2-4
abundance: many
d_gene: -
v_gene: TRBV12-3/TRBV12-4

CDR3nt: TGTGCCAGCAGTTTGGGGCTAGCGGTTCACTACGAGCAGTACTTC
CDR3aa: CASSLGLAVHYEQYF
j_gene: TRBJ2-7
abundance: -
d_gene: TRBD2
v_gene: TRBV27

CDR3nt: TGTGCCTGGAGAGAATACCGACAGGGGCGACCCTATGGCTACACCTTC
CDR3aa: CAWREYRQGRPYGYTF
j_gene: TRBJ1-2
abundance: few
d_gene: TRBD1
v_gene: TRBV30

CDR3nt: TGTGCCAGCAGCTTGGAGGGAGGCGATGAGCAGTTCTTC
CDR3aa: CASSLEGGDEQFF
j_gene: TRBJ2-1
abundance: few
d_gene: -
v_gene: TRBV11-2

CDR3nt: TGCGCCAGCAGCCAAGATCTAGCGGGATCCTACAATGAGCAGTTCTTC
CDR3aa: CASSQDLAGSYNEQFF
j_gene: TRBJ2-1
abundance: -
d_gene: TRBD2
v_gene: TRBV4-3

CDR3nt: TGTGCCACCAGTGATTCAGGACAGGGCGGGTCCAAAAACATTCAGTACTTC
CDR3aa: CATSDSGQGGSKNIQYF
j_gene: TRBJ2-4
abundance: once
d_gene: TRBD1
v_gene: TRBV24-1

CDR3nt: TGTGCCAGCAGTCGTCCTGGGACTTACGAGCAGTACTTC
CDR3aa: CASSRPGTYEQYF
j_gene: TRBJ2-7
abundance: few
d_gene: -
v_gene: TRBV12-3/TRBV12-4

CDR3nt: TGTGCCAGCAGCTTAGTCCCGAAGGGACTAGCGGGATTAGAGCAACACTTC
CDR3aa: CASSLVPKGLAGLEQHF
j_gene: TRBJ2-7
abundance: few
d_gene: TRBD2
v_gene: TRBV7-2

CDR3nt: TGTGCCAGCAGCCCCCATGCTAGCGGCAACACCGGGGAGCTGTTTTTT
CDR3aa: CASSPHASGNTGELFF
j_gene: TRBJ2-2
abundance: many
d_gene: TRBD2
v_gene: TRBV7-3

CDR3nt: TGTGCCAGCAGCTTGCGGGGCCCGAGCTCTGGGGCCAACGTCCTGACTTTC
CDR3aa: CASSLRGPSSGANVLTF
j_gene: TRBJ2-6
abundance: once
d_gene: -
v_gene: TRBV11-2

CDR3nt: TGTGCCAGCAGTCCCGGGACAGGGCCCTTTAATTCACCCCTCCACTTT
CDR3aa: CASSPGTGPFNSPLHF
j_gene: TRBJ1-6
abundance: -
d_gene: TRBD1
v_gene: TRBV12-3/TRBV12-4

CDR3nt: TGTGCCAGCAGCTCCGGGACTAGCGGTTTGATTCAGTACTTC
CDR3aa: CASSSGTSGLIQYF
j_gene: TRBJ2-4
abundance: -
d_gene: TRBD2
v_gene: TRBV5-5

CDR3nt: TGTGCCAGCAGCCCGACAGGGCGGACGGGAGAGACCCAGTACTTC
CDR3aa: CASSPTGRTGETQYF
j_gene: TRBJ2-5
abundance: many
d_gene: TRBD1
v_gene: TRBV12-3/TRBV12-4

CDR3nt: TGCGTCAGCGGGAGTAGGATGTCCGAGCAGTACTTC
CDR3aa: CVSGSRMSEQYF
j_gene: TRBJ2-7
abundance: -
d_gene: TRBD2
v_gene: TRBV10-2

CDR3nt: TGTGCCAGCAGCTTAGGGAGAGTAGCGGGGCGCAATGAGCAGTTCTTC
CDR3aa: CASSLGRVAGRNEQFF
j_gene: TRBJ2-1
abundance: few
d_gene: TRBD2
v_gene: TRBV7-8

CDR3nt: TGTGCCAGCAGTTTGGGAACAACTAATGAAAAACTGTTTTTT
CDR3aa: CASSLGTTNEKLFF
j_gene: TRBJ1-4
abundance: -
d_gene: -
v_gene: TRBV27

CDR3nt: TGCAGTGCTAGAACAGGGAGGTCCCTGAACACCGGGGAGCTGTTTTTT
CDR3aa: CSARTGRSLNTGELFF
j_gene: TRBJ2-2
abundance: -
d_gene: -
v_gene: TRBV20-1

CDR3nt: TGTGCCAGCAGCGTAGAGGCCGGTTATAACACTGAAGCTTTCTTT
CDR3aa: CASSVEAGYNTEAFF
j_gene: TRBJ1-1
abundance: -
d_gene: -
v_gene: TRBV9

CDR3nt: TGTGCCAGCAAAAGGCAGGGCCTCTATGAAAAACTGTTTTTT
CDR3aa: CASKRQGLYEKLFF
j_gene: TRBJ1-4
abundance: -
d_gene: -
v_gene: TRBV27

CDR3nt: TGTGCCATCACTCAGGACAGTAGGAACGAGCAGTACTTC
CDR3aa: CAITQDSRNEQYF
j_gene: TRBJ2-7
abundance: few
d_gene: -
v_gene: TRBV10-3

CDR3nt: TGCAGCGTAGAGGGCGGACAGGGCGATGTCTACGAGCAGTACTTC
CDR3aa: CSVEGGQGDVYEQYF
j_gene: TRBJ2-7
abundance: few
d_gene: TRBD1
v_gene: TRBV29-1

CDR3nt: TGCAGTGCTACCCGGAGGAGTAGTTCCATATACACAGATACGCAGTATTTT
CDR3aa: CSATRRSSSIYTDTQYF
j_gene: TRBJ2-3
abundance: few
d_gene: -
v_gene: TRBV20-1

CDR3nt: TGTGCCAGCAGCTCCGTCCCGTCTTACGAGCAGTACTTC
CDR3aa: CASSSVPSYEQYF
j_gene: TRBJ2-7
abundance: many
d_gene: -
v_gene: TRBV11-2

CDR3nt: TGTGCCAGCCGGCCTCGAGAGTTGAACACTGAAGCTTTCTTT
CDR3aa: CASRPRELNTEAFF
j_gene: TRBJ1-1
abundance: -
d_gene: -
v_gene: TRBV19

CDR3nt: TGTGCCACCAGTGACCCCGGGACAGGGGGGGGTCGTTGTGTGGAGACCCAGTACTTC
CDR3aa: CATSDPGTGGGRCVETQYF
j_gene: TRBJ2-5
abundance: -
d_gene: TRBD1
v_gene: TRBV24-1

CDR3nt: TGTGCCAGCAGCGTAGGTGGAGGCTCTGAGCAGTACTTC
CDR3aa: CASSVGGGSEQYF
j_gene: TRBJ2-7
abundance: -
d_gene: -
v_gene: TRBV9

CDR3nt: TGTGCCAGCAGCGCCGACGGTACTAGCACAGATACGCAGTATTTT
CDR3aa: CASSADGTSTDTQYF
j_gene: TRBJ2-3
abundance: -
d_gene: -
v_gene: TRBV9

CDR3nt: TGTGCCAGCAGCCGGCAGGGAGGGCCTGAAGCTTTCTTT
CDR3aa: CASSRQGGPEAFF
j_gene: TRBJ1-1
abundance: few
d_gene: -
v_gene: TRBV3-1

CDR3nt: TGTGCCAGCTCGCGAATGGACGGGGACCTTGGTGGCTACACCTTC
CDR3aa: CASSRMDGDLGGYTF
j_gene: TRBJ1-2
abundance: -
d_gene: -
v_gene: TRBV18

CDR3nt: TGTGCCAGCAGCTCCCCCTTCTCCTACGAGCAGTACTTC
CDR3aa: CASSSPFSYEQYF
j_gene: TRBJ2-7
abundance: few
d_gene: -
v_gene: TRBV13

CDR3nt: TGTGCCAGCAGTGCTGGGGCTAGCGGGAGTATCACAGATACGCAGTATTTT
CDR3aa: CASSAGASGSITDTQYF
j_gene: TRBJ2-3
abundance: many
d_gene: TRBD2
v_gene: TRBV27

CDR3nt: TGTGCCAGTAGAGTGGCAGCGAACACCGGGAGGGCCGTAACCGGGGAGCTGTTTTTT
CDR3aa: CASRVAANTGRAVTGELFF
j_gene: TRBJ2-2
abundance: -
d_gene: TRBD2
v_gene: TRBV19

CDR3nt: TGTGCCACCAGCAGAGATCCCGACAGGGACCCGAACACTGAAGCTTTCTTT
CDR3aa: CATSRDPDRDPNTEAFF
j_gene: TRBJ1-1
abundance: -
d_gene: TRBD1
v_gene: TRBV15